This passage covers 9 T cell receptor beta chains from one sample sequenced in a study of spatial heterogeneity in lung cancer. TCRdb re-analysed the 5' RACE reads in MiXCR, keeping a single row per CDR3 protein. The data contain 50,000 to 75,000 distinct CDR3 sequences, under 7.5% of them seen just once; the ten biggest clones take up about 15%. The sample's time point: sample taken at primary tumor resection. Sample: PBMCs, taken at surgery. These receptors were obtained from a female donor with early-stage non-small cell lung cancer.

This clonotype has ten or more counts. The chain carries TRBV6-6 and TRBJ1-5, with 10 bases aligning to TRBD1. This CDR3 spans 18 amino acids. Germline CDR1 and CDR2: MNHNY and SVGAGI (reference sequence). V shed 2 bases and J 1 base; nucleotides not matched to a gene: 8. In DNA, the CDR3 is TGTGCCAGCAGTTACGGGCGACAGGGGGCAAGGAGCAATCAGCCCCAGCATTTT. The encoded protein is CASSYGRQGARSNQPQHF.

The CDR3 loop reads CASSQGSGGAYNEQFF. The CDR3 nucleotides are TGCGCCAGCAGCCAAGGGTCCGGGGGGGCCTACAATGAGCAGTTCTTC. The rearrangement joins TRBV4-1 to TRBJ2-1, with 8 positions matching TRBD2. The CDR3 is 16 residues long. From germline, CDR1 is MGHRA and CDR2 YSYEKL. J lost 2 bases, V lost 1 base, and 4 bases had no gene match.

This clonotype appeared a few times. The chain uses TRBV5-1 and TRBJ2-5; D is perhaps TRBD2 (5 bases). This CDR3 is built from 14 residues. Germline assignment: CDR1 SGHRS and CDR2 YFSETQ. V lost 2 bases to trimming and J lost 0 bases, with 8 bases between them. The CDR3 loop reads CASSFGLDQETQYF. CDR3 nucleotides: TGCGCCAGCAGCTTTGGACTGGACCAAGAGACCCAGTACTTC. Variable domain in full (rest from reference TRBV5-1 and TRBJ2-5): KAGVTQTPRYLIKTRGQQVTLSCSPISGHRSVSWYQQTPGQGLQFLFEYFSETQRNKGNFPGRFSGRQFSNSRSEMNVSTLELGDSALYLCASSFGLDQETQYFGPGTRLLVL.

This CDR3 is CASDDRRGRNQPQHF. Here the CDR3 DNA reads TGTGCCAGTGACGACCGGCGGGGTCGCAATCAGCCCCAGCATTTT. This chain links TRBV19 with TRBJ1-5, with unresolved D. This CDR3 comprises 15 residues. Trimming cost V 8 bases and J 2 bases, with 16 bases left between them. CDR1 is LNHDA and CDR2 is SQIVND in the germline V gene (reference sequence).

This clonotype was observed a few times. This chain connects TRBV28 to TRBJ2-7; 8 bases are a match to TRBD1. Unmatched junction bases numbered 9, after V lost 5 bases and J lost 6 bases. Germline V gives CDR1 MDHEN, CDR2 SYDVKM. This CDR3 has 14 residues. The CDR3 DNA sequence: TGTGCCAGCAGTCCCTCGGACAGGGCGGCCGAGCAGTACGTC. It translates to CASSPSDRAAEQYV.

This clonotype was observed many times. This chain connects TRBV20-1 to TRBJ2-7, with 7 positions matching TRBD2. The CDR3 extends over 14 amino acids. The J segment lost 9 bases and the V segment lost 5 bases, leaving 16 bases of the junction unmatched. CDR1 is DFQATT, CDR2 SNEGSKA, per germline (reference sequence). The CDR3 loop is CSARWAGVQSGQYF. The CDR3 DNA is TGCAGTGCTCGTTGGGCGGGAGTTCAAAGCGGGCAGTACTTC.

Ten or more counts support this clonotype. This chain joins TRBV5-4 and TRBJ1-1; D is uncertain. The germline V gene encodes CDR1 SGHNT and CDR2 YYREEE (reference sequence). V was shortened by 0 bases and J by 1 base, with 4 bases between the two germline ends. This CDR3 comprises 13 residues. CDR3 sequence: CASSLGTNTEAFF. CDR3 DNA: TGTGCCAGCAGCTTGGGGACGAACACTGAAGCTTTCTTT.

This chain uses TRBV5-1 with TRBJ2-5; D is possibly TRBD1 (5 bases). CDR1 and CDR2 from the germline V gene are SGHRS and YFSETQ. The CDR3 is 14 residues long. V was shortened by 2 bases and J by 5 bases, with 13 bases between the two germline ends. The CDR3 loop is CASSFSRGEETQYF. CDR3 DNA: TGCGCCAGCAGCTTTTCTAGGGGTGAGGAGACCCAGTACTTC.

This clonotype has a handful of counts. The V gene is TRBV2, the J gene TRBJ2-2, with 12 bases lining up with TRBD2. The CDR3 loop spans 16 amino acids. V shed 7 bases, J shed 3 bases, and the junction held 6 bases outside the gene matches. CDR1 and CDR2 (germline): SNHLY, FYNNEI. The CDR3 reads CASTLAGGPDTGELFF. CDR3 bases: TGTGCCAGCACTCTAGCGGGAGGGCCGGACACCGGGGAGCTGTTTTTT.